Listed below are T cell receptor beta chains from one sample, sequenced in a study of beta chain features in type 1 diabetes. The table came from immunoSEQ multiplex PCR; TCRdb's copy has only in-frame clones and leaves some out. This table holds over 150,000 clones, approximately 10% found once. What was sequenced was central memory CD4+ T cells from blood. The receptors shown here come from a man aged 25 to 40 with type 1 diabetes. Each CDR3 is given with its conserved first and last residue. A D gene is named only where the DNA matches it firmly. The size entry is marked missing in some rows and otherwise reads once, few, many or a size class.

TRBJ2-1 | few | TRBD1 | 11 | TRBV2 | CASSPDRVEFF | TGTGCCAGCAGCCCGGACAGGGTGGAGTTCTTC
TRBJ1-5 | few | NA | 14 | TRBV6-6 | CASRAAVSGQPQHF | TGTGCCAGCAGGGCAGCGGTGTCGGGTCAGCCCCAGCATTTT
TRBJ2-1 | few | NA | 13 | TRBV7-9 | CASSLRSGDEQFF | TGTGCCAGCAGCTTAAGGTCGGGAGATGAGCAGTTCTTC
TRBJ1-1 | few | TRBD1 | 16 | TRBV4-2 | CASSQEGQGLFTEAFF | TGTGCCAGCAGCCAAGAGGGACAGGGGTTGTTCACTGAAGCTTTCTTT
TRBJ2-5 | NA | NA | 13 | TRBV6-5 | CASSYSLRETQYF | TGTGCCAGCAGTTATAGTCTGAGGGAGACCCAGTACTTC
TRBJ2-1 | few | NA | 12 | TRBV6-5 | CASSPPLQRPFF | TGTGCCAGCAGTCCCCCTCTTCAGCGACCGTTCTTC
TRBJ1-5 | NA | TRBD1 | 14 | TRBV2 | CASGRDREDQPQHF | TGTGCCAGCGGACGGGACAGGGAGGATCAGCCCCAGCATTTT
TRBJ2-2 | few | NA | 12 | TRBV2 | CASSRNTGELFF | TGTGCCAGCAGCAGGAACACCGGGGAGCTGTTTTTT
TRBJ2-7 | few | NA | 12 | TRBV9 | CASGRVGYEQYF | TGTGCCAGCGGGCGGGTAGGCTACGAGCAGTACTTC
TRBJ2-7 | few | NA | 14 | TRBV28 | CASSLRRKPYEQYF | TGTGCCAGCAGTTTACGCAGGAAACCCTACGAGCAGTACTTC
TRBJ2-1 | NA | NA | 14 | TRBV11-3 | CASSLRAAAGEQFF | TGTGCCAGCAGTCTCCGGGCAGCGGCAGGCGAGCAGTTCTTC
TRBJ2-7 | NA | NA | 14 | TRBV5-1 | CASKAGTYSYEQYF | TGCGCCAGCAAGGCCGGGACTTACTCCTACGAGCAGTACTTC
TRBJ2-7 | few | TRBD1 | 18 | TRBV4-3 | CASSQGTGGAGTPYEQYF | TGCGCCAGCAGCCAAGGGACAGGGGGCGCGGGAACCCCCTACGAGCAGTACTTC
TRBJ2-3 | few | TRBD2 | 16 | TRBV4-2 | CASSQGAGGGTDTQYF | TGTGCCAGCAGCCAAGGAGCGGGAGGTGGCACAGATACGCAGTATTTT
TRBJ1-2 | NA | TRBD1 | 12 | TRBV28 | CASRGQDSLYTF | TGTGCCAGCAGGGGACAGGACTCTTTGTACACCTTC
TRBJ2-5 | NA | NA | 10 | TRBV6-5 | CATRAGTQYF | TGTGCCACCAGGGCTGGGACCCAGTACTTC
TRBJ2-5 | few | NA | 14 | TRBV5-4 | CASALDRYQETQYF | TGTGCCAGCGCCCTGGACAGATATCAAGAGACCCAGTACTTC
TRBJ2-5 | NA | NA | 13 | TRBV18 | CASSRRDQETQYF | TGTGCCAGCTCTCGGAGAGACCAAGAGACCCAGTACTTC
TRBJ1-2 | few | NA | 13 | TRBV27 | CASSPADRSAYTF | TGTGCCAGCAGCCCTGCTGACAGATCTGCCTACACCTTC
TRBJ2-3 | few | NA | 14 | TRBV6-1 | CASSGTISTDTQYF | TGTGCCAGCAGCGGGACAATCAGCACAGATACGCAGTATTTT
TRBJ1-2 | few | NA | 14 | TRBV5-1 | CASSLVSGSYGYTF | TGCGCCAGCAGCTTGGTGTCAGGATCCTATGGCTACACCTTC
TRBJ2-7 | few | TRBD1 | 15 | TRBV29-1 | CSVVGQGGGTIEQYF | TGCAGCGTTGTCGGACAGGGTGGGGGGACCATCGAGCAGTACTTC
TRBJ1-1 | few | TRBD1 | 14 | TRBV5-1 | CASSHGTGGTEAFF | TGCGCCAGCAGCCATGGGACAGGGGGCACTGAAGCTTTCTTT
TRBJ2-7 | NA | NA | 15 | TRBV18 | CASSPILQGSGEQYF | TGTGCCAGCTCACCGATCCTTCAGGGAAGTGGCGAGCAGTACTTC
TRBJ2-7 | NA | NA | 16 | TRBV15 | CATSRDRGSALYEQYF | TGTGCCACCAGCAGAGATAGAGGTTCAGCCCTATACGAGCAGTACTTC
TRBJ1-2 | NA | TRBD1 | 16 | TRBV28 | CASSSGGGKGNYGYTF | TGTGCCAGCAGCTCAGGGGGTGGAAAGGGCAACTATGGCTACACCTTC
TRBJ2-7 | NA | NA | 13 | TRBV7-8 | CASSPQGLYEQYF | TGTGCCAGCAGCCCTCAGGGTTTGTACGAGCAGTACTTC
TRBJ2-7 | few | NA | 11 | TRBV28 | CASVGVYEQYF | TGTGCCAGCGTAGGAGTTTACGAGCAGTACTTC
TRBJ2-5 | few | TRBD2 | 14 | TRBV6-1 | CASRTSGSQETQYF | TGTGCCAGTCGGACTAGCGGGTCTCAAGAGACCCAGTACTTC
TRBJ2-7 | NA | NA | 14 | TRBV28 | CASSSPGQSTEQYF | TGTGCCAGCAGTTCCCCGGGACAATCTACCGAGCAGTACTTC
TRBJ2-3 | few | NA | 16 | TRBV9 | CASSSQGFRSTDTQYF | TGTGCCAGCAGCTCACAGGGTTTTCGAAGCACAGATACGCAGTATTTT
TRBJ2-7 | NA | NA | 15 | TRBV11-2 | CASSPVRERSYEQYF | TGTGCCAGCAGCCCCGTCCGAGAACGGTCCTACGAGCAGTACTTC
TRBJ2-5 | NA | NA | 14 | TRBV5-1 | CASSLGPSQETQYF | TGCGCCAGCAGCTTGGGGCCTTCCCAAGAGACCCAGTACTTC
TRBJ2-3 | few | TRBD2 | 15 | TRBV28 | CASSSTAGTTDTQYF | TGTGCCAGCAGTTCAACAGCGGGAACCACAGATACGCAGTATTTT
TRBJ2-1 | few | NA | 10 | TRBV20-1 | CSASRNEQFF | TGCAGTGCCTCGCGCAATGAGCAGTTCTTC